The 30 T cell receptor beta chains given below trace back to one sample, sequenced in a study of blood T cell repertoires in COVID-19 (dated by TCRdb to about 2020). The method behind the library was the immunoSEQ multiplex PCR assay. TCRdb's version of the immuneACCESS table is confined to in-frame rearrangements and falls short of the full clone set. An unresolved V gene accounts for under half of the shortfall where checked; the remainder is of unknown origin. The table for this sample lists about 160,000 clones; 60% to 85% of them were counted only once. Of the sample, around 2.7% falls within the top ten clones. The sample was peripheral blood. The receptor set was obtained from a man between 65 and 79 years old with acute or convalescent COVID-19.

The chain is built from TRBV2 and TRBJ1-3; no firm D call. Trimming took 5 bases from V and 0 from J, leaving 8 bases between them. Germline V gives CDR1 SNHLY, CDR2 FYNNEI. This CDR3 region has 14 residues. The CDR3 DNA follows: TGTGCCAGCAGTCCAGGAAACTCTGGAAACACCATATATTTT. Residues: CASSPGNSGNTIYF. Full variable domain (rest looked up from reference TRBV2 and TRBJ1-3): EPEVTQTPSHQVTQMGQEVILRCVPISNHLYFYWYRQILGQKVEFLVSFYNNEISEKSEIFDDQFSVERPDGSNFTLKIRSTKLEDSAMYFCASSPGNSGNTIYFGEGSWLTVV.

This chain connects TRBV11-2 to TRBJ2-5, with D possibly TRBD2 on 6 matching bases. Germline V gene sequence: CDR1 SGHAT, CDR2 FQNNGV. The ends were cut back, 3 bases at V and 2 bases at J, with 13 bases in the middle. The CDR3 extends over 15 amino acids. CDR3 in DNA: TGTGCCAGCAGCTTTAGGCGGGATGCACAAGAGACCCAGTACTTC. Translation gives CASSFRRDAQETQYF. Full variable domain (missing parts from reference TRBV11-2 and TRBJ2-5): EAGVAQSPRYKIIEKRQSVAFWCNPISGHATLYWYQQILGQGPKLLIQFQNNGVVDDSQLPKDRFSAERLKGVDSTLKIQPAKLEDSAVYLCASSFRRDAQETQYFGPGTRLLVL.

The chain employs TRBV2 and TRBJ1-5, with TRBD1 matching 7 bases. V dropped 4 bases and J dropped 4; count of bases not matched to a gene: 7. From germline, CDR1 is SNHLY and CDR2 FYNNEI. CDR3 length: 15 residues. The CDR3 nucleotides are TGTGCCAGCAGTGGACAGGGCGGGCGGAATCAGCCCCAGCATTTT. This sequence encodes CASSGQGGRNQPQHF.

The chain has TRBV5-1 and TRBJ1-4; D not resolved. CDR1 is SGHRS and CDR2 is YFSETQ in the germline V gene. Between the trimmed V and J ends, which lost 4 bases and 4 bases, there was a span of 14 bases. The CDR3 has 15 amino acids. The CDR3 region has the DNA TGCGCCAGCAGCGGTAGCGCGGGAGGTAATGAAAAACTGTTTTTT. Amino acids: CASSGSAGGNEKLFF. Based on the CDR3 plus reference TRBV5-1 and TRBJ1-4, the full variable domain is KAGVTQTPRYLIKTRGQQVTLSCSPISGHRSVSWYQQTPGQGLQFLFEYFSETQRNKGNFPGRFSGRQFSNSRSEMNVSTLELGDSALYLCASSGSAGGNEKLFFGSGTQLSVL.

This chain connects TRBV5-4 to TRBJ2-7; D possibly corresponds to TRBD2 (7 bases). In germline, CDR1 is SGHNT, CDR2 YYREEE (reference sequence). The CDR3 covers 17 residues. V shed 0 bases and J shed 5 bases, with 21 bases lying between them. CDR3 residues: CASSLDLMGGRGDEQYF. CDR3 coding DNA: TGTGCCAGCAGCTTGGACCTGATGGGGGGCCGGGGGGACGAGCAGTACTTC.

The chain recombines TRBV20-1 with TRBJ2-7; D gene unclear. The CDR3 contains 11 residues. Deletions cut 1 base from V and 5 bases from J, with 6 bases between. Germline loops: CDR1 DFQATT, CDR2 SNEGSKA (reference sequence). CDR3 amino acids: CSARVLDEQYF. DNA of the CDR3: TGCAGTGCTAGAGTTTTAGACGAGCAGTACTTC.

This clone was counted once. The genes are TRBV5-6 and TRBJ1-5; D uncertain. Trimming took off 6 bases at V and 4 bases at J, with 11 bases between the two ends. CDR3 length: 13 residues. CDR1 and CDR2 (germline): SGHDT, YYEEEE. CDR3 protein: CASTKDFNQPQHF. For the CDR3, the DNA is TGTGCCAGCACCAAGGACTTTAATCAGCCCCAGCATTTT. The entire variable domain, with the rest obtained from reference TRBV5-6 and TRBJ1-5, is as follows: DAGVTQSPTHLIKTRGQQVTLRCSPKSGHDTVSWYQQALGQGPQFIFQYYEEEERQRGNFPDRFSGHQFPNYSSELNVNALLLGDSALYLCASTKDFNQPQHFGDGTRLSIL.

The CDR3 coding sequence is TGTGCCATCAGTGACCAGGGTTTGAACACTGAAGCTTTCTTT. Its protein is CAISDQGLNTEAFF. The rearrangement uses TRBV10-3 and TRBJ1-1; possible D gene TRBD1, 5 bases. The CDR3 consists of 14 residues. Between the trimmed V and J ends, which lost 3 bases and 0 bases, there was a span of 8 bases. From germline, CDR1 is ENHRY and CDR2 SYGVKD.

V and J are TRBV5-1 and TRBJ1-4; D gene unclear. Germline assignment: CDR1 SGHRS and CDR2 YFSETQ. The CDR3 sequence is 13 residues long. V lost 4 bases, J lost 5 bases, and 9 bases lay in between. The CDR3 spells CASSEPPNEKLFF. For the CDR3, the DNA is TGCGCCAGCAGCGAGCCACCAAATGAAAAACTGTTTTTT.

The rearrangement joins TRBV5-1 to TRBJ2-7; 12 bases are a match to TRBD1. Germline V gene sequence: CDR1 SGHRS, CDR2 YFSETQ. The V and J ends lost 3 bases and 2 bases, in that order; junction bases with no gene match: 6. CDR3 length equals 16 residues. The CDR3 sequence is CASSSDGTGGPYEQYF. The CDR3 nucleotides read TGCGCCAGCAGCTCGGATGGGACAGGGGGCCCCTACGAGCAGTACTTC.

A few counts support this clone. Here the CDR3 DNA reads TGTGCCAGCAGCTCCAGGACTAGCGGGGGGAACACCGGGGAGCTGTTTTTT. This encodes CASSSRTSGGNTGELFF. The chain employs TRBV7-8 and TRBJ2-2; TRBD2 matches 13 bases. The germline gives CDR1 SGHVS, CDR2 FQNEAQ. The CDR3 sequence is 17 residues long. The V segment lost 4 bases and the J segment 1 base; nucleotides outside the gene matches: 3.

The chain recombines TRBV9 with TRBJ2-2; no firm D call. Germline V gene sequence: CDR1 SGDLS, CDR2 YYNGEE. The germline V and J ends were trimmed by 0 bases and 2 bases, with 23 bases remaining between them. The CDR3 is made up of 20 amino acids. CDR3 protein: CASSVASLSGSARNTGELFF. CDR3 bases: TGTGCCAGCAGCGTAGCGAGTTTGAGTGGGTCAGCGCGAAACACCGGGGAGCTGTTTTTT.

V usage is TRBV7-3 and J usage is TRBJ2-5; 11 nucleotides line up with TRBD2. This CDR3 contains 14 residues. The trim removed 8 bases at V and 5 bases at J, leaving 7 bases unmatched. Germline lookup yields CDR1 SGHTA and CDR2 FQGTGA. CDR3: CASALAGGGETQYF. For the CDR3, the DNA is TGTGCCAGCGCTCTAGCGGGAGGAGGGGAGACCCAGTACTTC.

This chain uses TRBV6-5 with TRBJ2-1; no reliable D call. CDR3 length: 15 residues. The V and J ends lost 10 bases and 0 bases respectively, with 16 bases between them. Germline values: CDR1 MNHEY, CDR2 SVGAGI. This CDR3 reads CATQLLLGSYNEQFF. CDR3 in DNA: TGTGCCACACAGTTACTTCTGGGCTCCTACAATGAGCAGTTCTTC.

This clone was detected only a few times. V is TRBV10-3 and J is TRBJ2-3, with 7 bases identical to TRBD2. CDR1 and CDR2 from the germline V gene are ENHRY and SYGVKD. CDR3 size: 14 residues. V gave up 5 bases and J gave up 0 bases; unmatched junction bases: 2. This CDR3 is CAISFSGSTDTQYF. CDR3 DNA sequence: TGTGCCATCAGTTTTAGCGGGAGCACAGATACGCAGTATTTT.

The rearrangement joins TRBV19 to TRBJ2-3; 8 bases agree with TRBD1. V lost 6 bases and J lost 5; bases outside the gene matches: 10. The germline V gene has CDR1 LNHDA and CDR2 SQIVND (reference sequence). The CDR3 loop spans 15 amino acids. CDR3 in DNA: TGTGCCAGTAGCAGAGACAGGGGAGGAGAAGATACGCAGTATTTT. Amino acids: CASSRDRGGEDTQYF.

This rearrangement joins TRBV2 to TRBJ2-7; 11 bases align to TRBD2. CDR3 size: 16 residues. Germline CDR1 is SNHLY and CDR2 is FYNNEI. Trimming took 6 bases from V and 4 from J; bases not matched to a gene: 11. Written as DNA, the CDR3 is TGTGCCAGCAGAGATATACTAGCGGGAGTTAATTACGAGCAGTACTTC. Translated: CASRDILAGVNYEQYF.

This sequence joins TRBV6-5 and TRBJ1-1; the D gene is possibly TRBD1 (5 bases). Germline assignment: CDR1 MNHEY and CDR2 SVGAGI. V lost 7 bases to trimming and J lost 7 bases, with 22 bases between them. This CDR3 contains 15 residues. CDR3 bases: TGTGCCAGCAACCGAAGGTTATCAGGGCAAAGTGAAGCTTTCTTT. Translation: CASNRRLSGQSEAFF.

This chain joins TRBV5-4 and TRBJ2-7, with 10 bases fitting TRBD2. The length of the CDR3 is 17 residues. The germline gives CDR1 SGHNT, CDR2 YYREEE (reference sequence). Losses at the gene ends were 1 base for V and 0 bases for J; bases not matched to a gene: 7. The CDR3 reads CASSLYFSSGSSYEQYF. CDR3 coding DNA: TGTGCCAGCAGCTTGTACTTCTCTAGCGGGAGCTCCTACGAGCAGTACTTC.

The CDR3 DNA reads TGTGCCAGCAGTGAATATAGGACAGGGAGTGAAGCTTTCTTT. Translating gives CASSEYRTGSEAFF. The chain uses TRBV6-1 and TRBJ1-1; TRBD1 matches at 8 bases. The germline V gene encodes CDR1 MNHNS and CDR2 SASEGT. V was clipped by 2 bases and J by 7 bases; unmatched bases: 6. The length of the CDR3 is 14 residues.

The chain joins TRBV6-2 or TRBV6-3 to TRBJ2-1; 14 nucleotides match TRBD2. There are 19 residues in the CDR3. Losses at the gene ends were 1 base for V and 4 bases for J; bases not matched to a gene: 9. From germline, CDR1 is MNHEY and CDR2 SVGEGT. Here the CDR3 DNA reads TGTGCCAGCAGTTACTACCGATTCGGGACTAGCGGGGGATACAATGAGCAGTTCTTC. This encodes CASSYYRFGTSGGYNEQFF.

The rearrangement uses TRBV2 and TRBJ1-5; 8 bases fit TRBD1. The V gene's germline CDR1 is SNHLY and CDR2 FYNNEI. V was clipped by 10 bases and J by 0 bases; unmatched bases: 8. CDR3 length: 15 amino acids. CDR3 residues: CAIRTGTHSNQPQHF. The CDR3 coding sequence is TGTGCCATTCGGACAGGGACTCATAGCAATCAGCCCCAGCATTTT.

The rearrangement joins TRBV6-2 or TRBV6-3 to TRBJ2-7; TRBD1 might be the D (6 bases). Germline CDR1 reads MNHEY; CDR2 reads SVGEGT. Trimming removed 2 bases at V and 7 bases at J, with 12 bases between. The CDR3 runs 13 residues. The CDR3 DNA follows: TGTGCCAGCAGTTACGGTTATAGGGGGGAGCAGTACTTC. Translated, it gives CASSYGYRGEQYF.

The genes are TRBV5-1 and TRBJ1-6; the D gene is possibly TRBD1 (5 bases). CDR3 size: 15 residues. The germline CDR1 and CDR2 sequences are SGHRS and YFSETQ. V was clipped by 0 bases and J by 9 bases, with 13 bases between them. The CDR3 coding sequence is TGCGCCAGCAGCTTGGTGGGGGGGGAAGGTTCACCCCTCCACTTT. This codes for CASSLVGGEGSPLHF.

The genes are TRBV3-1 (or the pseudogene TRBV3-2) and TRBJ1-1; 10 bases are shared with TRBD1. CDR1 and CDR2 (germline): LGHDT, YNNKEL (reference sequence). J lost 4 bases, V lost 0 bases, and 8 bases had no gene match. The CDR3 has 17 amino acids. The CDR3 DNA is TGTGCCAGCAGCCAAGACATCGGACAGGGGGTTCTCACTGAAGCTTTCTTT. This codes for CASSQDIGQGVLTEAFF.

This clone showed up just a few times. The chain recombines TRBV5-5 with TRBJ2-7; 9 bases fit TRBD1. In germline, CDR1 is SGHKS, CDR2 YYEKEE (reference sequence). The CDR3 is made up of 16 amino acids. Trimming removed 4 bases from V and 6 bases from J; junction bases left unmatched: 14. CDR3 nucleotide sequence: TGTGCCAGCAGCCAGGCACCGGGACAGGGTTTTTCCGAGCAGTACTTC. It encodes CASSQAPGQGFSEQYF.

J is TRBJ1-4 and V is TRBV15; 10 nucleotides line up with TRBD1. The V segment lost 4 bases and the J segment 8 bases; nucleotides outside the gene matches: 7. The CDR3 spans 15 residues. Per the germline V gene, CDR1 is LNHNV and CDR2 is YYDKDF (reference sequence). The CDR3 protein is CATSTGQGFKEKLFF. The CDR3 bases are TGTGCCACCAGCACGGGACAGGGGTTTAAGGAAAAACTGTTTTTT.

The genes are TRBV2 and TRBJ1-5; no clear D gene. Looked up from germline, CDR1 is SNHLY and CDR2 is FYNNEI. Trimming pared 7 bases from V and 4 bases from J, leaving 14 bases between. The CDR3 has 14 amino acids. The CDR3 nucleotides read TGTGCCAGCACTCCCCAAGGGAGGAATCAGCCCCAGCATTTT. It specifies CASTPQGRNQPQHF.

The rearrangement links TRBV10-3 to TRBJ2-7, with a weak D call TRBD1 (6 bases). Trimming cost V 0 bases and J 5 bases, with 14 bases left between them. The V gene's germline CDR1 is ENHRY and CDR2 SYGVKD. The CDR3 loop spans 15 amino acids. As DNA, the CDR3 is TGTGCCATCAGTGAGTCGAACAGGGAAGGCCACGAGCAGTACTTC. It translates to CAISESNREGHEQYF.

V usage is TRBV7-2 and J usage is TRBJ2-7; 9 bases are shared with TRBD1. Germline CDR1 and CDR2: SGHTA and FQGNSA. This CDR3 spans 15 amino acids. V lost 4 bases to trimming and J lost 5 bases; unmatched junction nucleotides: 9. The CDR3 protein is CASSSRGQGRDEQYF. The DNA for the CDR3 is TGTGCCAGCAGCTCTCGCGGACAGGGGAGGGACGAGCAGTACTTC.